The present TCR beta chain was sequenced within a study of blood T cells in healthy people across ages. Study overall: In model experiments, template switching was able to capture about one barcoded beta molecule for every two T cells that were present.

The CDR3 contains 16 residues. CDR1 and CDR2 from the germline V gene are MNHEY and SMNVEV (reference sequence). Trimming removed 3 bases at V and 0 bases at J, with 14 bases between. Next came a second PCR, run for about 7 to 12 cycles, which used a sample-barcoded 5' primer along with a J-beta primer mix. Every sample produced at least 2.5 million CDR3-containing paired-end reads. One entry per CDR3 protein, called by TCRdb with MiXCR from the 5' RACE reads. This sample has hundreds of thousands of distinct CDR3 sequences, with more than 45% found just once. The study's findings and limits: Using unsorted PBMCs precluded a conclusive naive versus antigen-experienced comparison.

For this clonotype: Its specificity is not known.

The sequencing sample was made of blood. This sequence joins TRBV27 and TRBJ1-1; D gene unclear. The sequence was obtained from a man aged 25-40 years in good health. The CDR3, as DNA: TGTGCCAGCAGTTTCCGATTACATAATATGAACACTGAAGCTTTCTTT. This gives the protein CASSFRLHNMNTEAFF.